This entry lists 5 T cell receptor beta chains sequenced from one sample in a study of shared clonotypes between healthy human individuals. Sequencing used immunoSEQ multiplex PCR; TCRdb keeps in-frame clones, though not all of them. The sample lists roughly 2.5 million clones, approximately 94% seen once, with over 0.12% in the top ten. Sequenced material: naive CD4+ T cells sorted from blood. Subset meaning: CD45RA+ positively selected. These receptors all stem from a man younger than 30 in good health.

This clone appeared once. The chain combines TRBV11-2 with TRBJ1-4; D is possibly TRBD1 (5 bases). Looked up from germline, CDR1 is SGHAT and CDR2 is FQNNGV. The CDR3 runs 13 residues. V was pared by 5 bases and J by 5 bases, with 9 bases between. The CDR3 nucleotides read TGTGCCAGCAGCCGGGGCCAAAATGAAAAACTGTTTTTT. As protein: CASSRGQNEKLFF. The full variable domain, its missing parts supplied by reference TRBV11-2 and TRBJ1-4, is EAGVAQSPRYKIIEKRQSVAFWCNPISGHATLYWYQQILGQGPKLLIQFQNNGVVDDSQLPKDRFSAERLKGVDSTLKIQPAKLEDSAVYLCASSRGQNEKLFFGSGTQLSVL.

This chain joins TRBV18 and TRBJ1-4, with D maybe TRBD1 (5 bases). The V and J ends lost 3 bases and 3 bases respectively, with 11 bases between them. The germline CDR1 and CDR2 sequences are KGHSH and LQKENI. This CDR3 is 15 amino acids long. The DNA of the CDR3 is TGTGCCAGCTCACCTCCGGGGGTACCTAATGAAAAACTGTTTTTT. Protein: CASSPPGVPNEKLFF.

CDR3 nucleotides: TGCGCCAGCAGCCAAGCCCGTCCCTCCTACAATGAGCAGTTCTTC. The encoded protein is CASSQARPSYNEQFF. The chain joins TRBV4-3 to TRBJ2-1; D not resolved. The CDR3 has 15 residues. Trimming took off 1 base at V and 0 bases at J, with 7 bases between the two ends. Germline loops: CDR1 LGHNA, CDR2 YSLEER.

The CDR3 sequence: CASTAGRTGNTEAFF. As DNA, the CDR3 is TGTGCCAGCACCGCGGGTAGGACGGGGAACACTGAAGCTTTCTTT. The chain uses TRBV27 and TRBJ1-1; D is unclear. The germline V and J ends were trimmed by 7 bases and 1 base, with 16 bases remaining between them. The CDR3 sequence is 15 residues long. Germline CDR1 is MNHEY and CDR2 is SMNVEV (reference sequence).

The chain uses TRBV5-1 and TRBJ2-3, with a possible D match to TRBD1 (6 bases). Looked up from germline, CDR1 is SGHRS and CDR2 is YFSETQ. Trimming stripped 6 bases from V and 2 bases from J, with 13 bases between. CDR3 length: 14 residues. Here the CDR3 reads CASNGQGFTDTQYF. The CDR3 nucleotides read TGCGCCAGCAACGGCCAGGGGTTCACAGATACGCAGTATTTT.